This is a list of T cell receptor beta chains from one sample in a study of vaccination and CD4 T cells after COVID-19. These receptors lack a known antigen. TCRdb itself ran the PCR reads through MiXCR, one entry per CDR3 protein. The sample has almost 20,000 distinct CDR3 sequences, more than 40% seen once. The sequences come from CD4+ T cells from blood, cultured in vitro, collected before SARS-CoV-2 vaccination. These TCRs come from a human donor who had recovered from COVID-19. Both conserved end residues are part of each CDR3. A D gene is named only where the DNA matches it firmly. Size is omitted from some rows. Given values are once, few, many or a class for expanded clones.

size: .; D: .; J: TRBJ1-2; V: TRBV20-1; CDR3: CSALERARGYTF; DNA: TGCAGTGCCCTAGAGCGGGCCAGGGGCTACACCTTC
size: few; D: TRBD1; J: TRBJ1-6; V: TRBV6-1; CDR3: CASSATGKKNSPLHF; DNA: TGTGCCAGCAGTGCGACAGGGAAGAAGAATTCACCCCTCCACTTT
size: few; D: .; J: TRBJ1-2; V: TRBV19; CDR3: CASSFRASFNYGYTF; DNA: TGTGCCAGTAGCTTCCGGGCCTCATTTAACTATGGCTACACCTTC
size: .; D: .; J: TRBJ1-3; V: TRBV27; CDR3: CASSLVAGNTIYF; DNA: TGTGCCAGCAGTTTGGTAGCAGGAAACACCATATATTTT
size: .; D: .; J: TRBJ2-7; V: TRBV19; CDR3: CASSMQGPQGEQYF; DNA: TGTGCCAGTAGTATGCAGGGACCCCAGGGCGAGCAGTACTTC
size: .; D: TRBD1; J: TRBJ1-5; V: TRBV2; CDR3: CASRTGAPQPQHF; DNA: TGTGCCAGCAGAACAGGGGCTCCTCAGCCCCAGCATTTT
size: .; D: TRBD1; J: TRBJ1-1; V: TRBV27; CDR3: CASSPSRGRYTEAFF; DNA: TGTGCCAGCAGTCCAAGCAGGGGGCGGTACACTGAAGCTTTCTTT
size: .; D: TRBD2; J: TRBJ2-5; V: TRBV20-1; CDR3: CSANGLAGETQYF; DNA: TGCAGTGCTAACGGACTAGCGGGAGAGACCCAGTACTTC
size: .; D: .; J: TRBJ1-1; V: TRBV15; CDR3: CATSSPPAVDTEAFF; DNA: TGTGCCACCAGCAGTCCCCCGGCTGTGGACACTGAAGCTTTCTTT
size: few; D: TRBD1; J: TRBJ1-2; V: TRBV12-3/TRBV12-4; CDR3: CASSLVGRQGAHGYTF; DNA: TGTGCCAGCAGTTTAGTGGGGCGGCAGGGGGCACATGGCTACACCTTC